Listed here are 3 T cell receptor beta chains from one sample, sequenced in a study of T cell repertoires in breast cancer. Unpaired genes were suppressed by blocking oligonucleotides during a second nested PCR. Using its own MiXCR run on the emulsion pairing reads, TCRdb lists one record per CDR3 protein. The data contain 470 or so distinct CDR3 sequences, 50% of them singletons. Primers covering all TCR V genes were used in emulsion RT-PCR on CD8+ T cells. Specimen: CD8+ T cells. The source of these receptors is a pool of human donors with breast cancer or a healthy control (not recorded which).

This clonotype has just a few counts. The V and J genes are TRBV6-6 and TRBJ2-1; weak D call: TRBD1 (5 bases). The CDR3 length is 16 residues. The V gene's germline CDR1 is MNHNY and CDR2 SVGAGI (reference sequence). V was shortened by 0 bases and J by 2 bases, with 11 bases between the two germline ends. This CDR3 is CASSYSAREAYNEQFF. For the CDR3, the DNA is TGTGCCAGCAGTTACTCGGCCAGGGAAGCCTACAATGAGCAGTTCTTC.

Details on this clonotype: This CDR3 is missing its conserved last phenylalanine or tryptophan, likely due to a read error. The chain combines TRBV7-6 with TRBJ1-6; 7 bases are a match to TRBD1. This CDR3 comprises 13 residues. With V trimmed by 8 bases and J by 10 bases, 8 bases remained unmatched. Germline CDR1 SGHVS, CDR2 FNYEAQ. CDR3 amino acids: CASGSTGESPLHL. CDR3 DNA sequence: TGTGCCAGCGGCAGCACAGGGGAATCACCCCTCCACCTA.

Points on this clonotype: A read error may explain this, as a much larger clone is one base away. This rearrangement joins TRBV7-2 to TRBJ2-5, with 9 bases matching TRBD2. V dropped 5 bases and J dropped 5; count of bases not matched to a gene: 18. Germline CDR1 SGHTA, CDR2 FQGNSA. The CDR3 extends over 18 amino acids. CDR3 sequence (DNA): TGTGCCAGCAGCGGTCCCGGGCGGCTAGCGGGGTATCCTGAGACCCAGTACTTC. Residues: CASSGPGRLAGYPETQYF.